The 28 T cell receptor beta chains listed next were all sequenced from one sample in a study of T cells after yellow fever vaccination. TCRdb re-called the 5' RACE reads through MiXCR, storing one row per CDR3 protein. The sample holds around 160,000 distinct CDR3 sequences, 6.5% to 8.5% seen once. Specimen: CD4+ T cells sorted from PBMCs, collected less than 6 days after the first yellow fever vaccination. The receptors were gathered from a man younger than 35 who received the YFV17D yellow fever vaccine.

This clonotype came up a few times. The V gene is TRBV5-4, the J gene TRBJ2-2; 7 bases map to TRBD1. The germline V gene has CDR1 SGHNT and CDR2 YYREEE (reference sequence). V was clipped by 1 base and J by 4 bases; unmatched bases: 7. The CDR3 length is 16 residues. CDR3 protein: CASSLIGGNPTGELFF. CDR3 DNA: TGTGCCAGCAGCTTGATAGGGGGCAATCCCACCGGGGAGCTGTTTTTT.

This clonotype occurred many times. CDR3 amino acids: CASSLEPGRVYEQYV. Here the CDR3 DNA reads TGTGCCAGCAGCTTGGAACCCGGGAGAGTCTACGAGCAGTACGTC. V usage is TRBV5-5 and J usage is TRBJ2-7, with D possibly being TRBD2 (6 bases). The germline V gene encodes CDR1 SGHKS and CDR2 YYEKEE (reference sequence). The CDR3 has 15 amino acids. Trimming removed 0 bases from V and 3 bases from J, with 13 bases in between.

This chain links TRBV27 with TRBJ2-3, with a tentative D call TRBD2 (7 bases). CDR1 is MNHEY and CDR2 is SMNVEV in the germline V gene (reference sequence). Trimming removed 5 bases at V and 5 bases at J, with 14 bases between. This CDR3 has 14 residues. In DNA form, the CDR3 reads TGTGCCAGCAGTCCCGGGGGGCGGGAAGATACGCAGTATTTT. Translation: CASSPGGREDTQYF.

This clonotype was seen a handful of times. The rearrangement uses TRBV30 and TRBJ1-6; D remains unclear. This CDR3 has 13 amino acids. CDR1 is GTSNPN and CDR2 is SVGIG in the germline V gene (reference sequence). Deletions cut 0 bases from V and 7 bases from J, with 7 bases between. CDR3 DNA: TGTGCCTGGAGTGTCGGGAGAAATTCACCCCTCCACTTT. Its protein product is CAWSVGRNSPLHF.

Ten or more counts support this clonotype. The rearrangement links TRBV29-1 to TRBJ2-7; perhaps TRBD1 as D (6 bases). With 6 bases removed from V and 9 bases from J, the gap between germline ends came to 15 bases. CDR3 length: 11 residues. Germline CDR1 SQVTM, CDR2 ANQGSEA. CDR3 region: CSVRTGFGQYF. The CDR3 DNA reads TGCAGCGTCCGAACAGGGTTTGGGCAGTACTTC.

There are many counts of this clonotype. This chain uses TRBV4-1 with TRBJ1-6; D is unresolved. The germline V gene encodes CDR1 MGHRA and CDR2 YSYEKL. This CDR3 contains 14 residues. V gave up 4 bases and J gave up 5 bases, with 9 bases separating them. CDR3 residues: CASSPTPDNSPLHF. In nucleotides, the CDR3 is TGCGCCAGCAGCCCGACTCCTGATAATTCACCCCTCCACTTT.

CDR3 sequence: CASRETANNEQFF. In DNA form, the CDR3 reads TGTGCCAGCCGAGAGACGGCTAACAATGAGCAGTTCTTC. This chain joins TRBV6-1 and TRBJ2-1; D not resolved. This CDR3 comprises 13 residues. CDR1 and CDR2 from the germline V gene are MNHNS and SASEGT. Trimming left V 8 bases short and J 5 bases short, with 13 bases between.

The CDR3 DNA reads as TGTGCCATCAGTGACCCGAAGGGGTACGAGCAGTACTTC. This codes for CAISDPKGYEQYF. This chain joins TRBV10-3 and TRBJ2-7; D is possibly TRBD1 (5 bases). The ends were cut back, 3 bases at V and 4 bases at J, with 10 bases in the middle. Germline assignment: CDR1 ENHRY and CDR2 SYGVKD. This CDR3 has 13 residues.

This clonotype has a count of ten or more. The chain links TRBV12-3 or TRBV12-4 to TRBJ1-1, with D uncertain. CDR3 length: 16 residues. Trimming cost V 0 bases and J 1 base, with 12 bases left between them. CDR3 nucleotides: TGTGCCAGCAGTTTAGCGCGTCGCAGGCCGAACACTGAAGCTTTCTTT. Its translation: CASSLARRRPNTEAFF.

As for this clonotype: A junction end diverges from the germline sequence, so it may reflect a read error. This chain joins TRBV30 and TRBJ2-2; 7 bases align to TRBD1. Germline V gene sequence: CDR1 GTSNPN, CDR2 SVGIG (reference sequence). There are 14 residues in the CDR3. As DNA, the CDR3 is TGTGCCTGGAGGAAGGGGGCGAACACCGGGGAGCTGGTTTTT. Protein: CAWRKGANTGELVF.

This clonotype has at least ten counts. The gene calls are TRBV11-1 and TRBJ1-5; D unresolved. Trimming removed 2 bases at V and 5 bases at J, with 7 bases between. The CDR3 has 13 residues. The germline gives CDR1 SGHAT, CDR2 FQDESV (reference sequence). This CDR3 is CASSLSDYQPQHF. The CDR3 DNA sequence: TGTGCCAGCAGCTTATCCGACTATCAGCCCCAGCATTTT.

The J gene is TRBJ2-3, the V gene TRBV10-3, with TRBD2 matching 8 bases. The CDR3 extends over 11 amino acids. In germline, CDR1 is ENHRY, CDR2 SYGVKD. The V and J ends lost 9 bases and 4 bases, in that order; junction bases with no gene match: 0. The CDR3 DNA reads TGTGCCATAGCGGGGGCAGATACGCAGTATTTT. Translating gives CAIAGADTQYF.

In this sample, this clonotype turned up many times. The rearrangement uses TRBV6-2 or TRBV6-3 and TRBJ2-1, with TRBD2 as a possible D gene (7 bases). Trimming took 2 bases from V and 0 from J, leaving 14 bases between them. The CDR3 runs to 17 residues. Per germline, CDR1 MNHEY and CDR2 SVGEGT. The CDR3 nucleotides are TGTGCCAGCAGTTACGACGTGGGGGGGCCCTCCTACAATGAGCAGTTCTTC. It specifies CASSYDVGGPSYNEQFF.

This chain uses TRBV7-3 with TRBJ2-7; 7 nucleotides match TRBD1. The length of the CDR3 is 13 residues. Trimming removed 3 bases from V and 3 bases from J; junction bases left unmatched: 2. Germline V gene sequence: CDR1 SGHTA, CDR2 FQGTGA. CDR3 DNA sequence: TGTGCCAGCAGCTTTGACAGGGACTACGAGCAGTACTTC. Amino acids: CASSFDRDYEQYF.

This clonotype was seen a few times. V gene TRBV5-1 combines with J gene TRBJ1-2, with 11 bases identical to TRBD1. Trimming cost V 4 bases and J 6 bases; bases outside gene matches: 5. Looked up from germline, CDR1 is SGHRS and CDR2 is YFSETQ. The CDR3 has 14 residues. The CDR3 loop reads CASSQGQGGNGYTF. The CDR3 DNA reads TGCGCCAGCAGCCAGGGACAGGGGGGAAATGGCTACACCTTC.

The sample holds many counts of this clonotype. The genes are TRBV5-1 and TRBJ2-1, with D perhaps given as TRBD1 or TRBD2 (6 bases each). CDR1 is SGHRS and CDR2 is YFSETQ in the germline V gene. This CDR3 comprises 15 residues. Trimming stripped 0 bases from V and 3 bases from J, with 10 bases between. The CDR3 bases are TGCGCCAGCAGCTTGGAAGGGGGAGGCTACAATGAGCAGTTCTTC. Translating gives CASSLEGGGYNEQFF.

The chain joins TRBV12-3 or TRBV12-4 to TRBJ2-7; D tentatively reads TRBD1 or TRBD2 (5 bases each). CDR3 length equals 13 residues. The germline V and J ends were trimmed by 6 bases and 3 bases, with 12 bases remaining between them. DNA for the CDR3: TGTGCCAGCAGACCCGGGACCTTCTACGAGCAGTACTTC. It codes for CASRPGTFYEQYF.

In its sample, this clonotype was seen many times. CDR3 amino acids: CASSVPTSGVSYEQYF. CDR3 in DNA: TGTGCCAGCAGTGTCCCTACTAGCGGGGTTTCCTACGAGCAGTACTTC. V gene TRBV6-1 combines with J gene TRBJ2-7; 10 nucleotides align to TRBD2. Germline V CDR1 and CDR2: MNHNS, SASEGT. The ends lost 4 bases at V and 1 base at J; junction bases unmatched: 7. CDR3 length: 16 residues.

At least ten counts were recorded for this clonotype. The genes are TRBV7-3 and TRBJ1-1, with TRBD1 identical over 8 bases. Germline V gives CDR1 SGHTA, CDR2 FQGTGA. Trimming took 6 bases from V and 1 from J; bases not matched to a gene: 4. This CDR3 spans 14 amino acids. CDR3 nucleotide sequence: TGTGCCAGCAGGTGGGGACAGGCGAACACTGAAGCTTTCTTT. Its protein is CASRWGQANTEAFF.

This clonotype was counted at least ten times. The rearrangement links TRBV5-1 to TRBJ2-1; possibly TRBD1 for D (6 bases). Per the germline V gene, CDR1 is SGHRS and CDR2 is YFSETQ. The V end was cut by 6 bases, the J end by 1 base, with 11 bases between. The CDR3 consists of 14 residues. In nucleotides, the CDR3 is TGCGCCAGCACCGAACAGGGTTCCTACAATGAGCAGTTCTTC. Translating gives CASTEQGSYNEQFF.

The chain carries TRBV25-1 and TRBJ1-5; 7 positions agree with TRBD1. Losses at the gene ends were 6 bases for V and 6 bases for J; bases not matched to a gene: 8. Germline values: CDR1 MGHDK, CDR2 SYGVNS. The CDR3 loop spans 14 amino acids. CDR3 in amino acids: CASRPEGARQPQHF. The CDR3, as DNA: TGTGCCAGCAGGCCCGAGGGGGCGCGTCAGCCCCAGCATTTT. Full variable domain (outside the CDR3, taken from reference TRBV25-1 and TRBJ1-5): EADIYQTPRYLVIGTGKKITLECSQTMGHDKMYWYQQDPGMELHLIHYSYGVNSTEKGDLSSESTVSRIRTEHFPLTLESARPSHTSQYLCASRPEGARQPQHFGDGTRLSIL.

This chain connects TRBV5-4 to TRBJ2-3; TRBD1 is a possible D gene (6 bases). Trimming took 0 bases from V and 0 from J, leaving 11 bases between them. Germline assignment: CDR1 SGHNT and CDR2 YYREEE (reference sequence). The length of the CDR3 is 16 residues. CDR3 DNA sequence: TGTGCCAGCAGCTTGGCCGGGACACCTAGCACAGATACGCAGTATTTT. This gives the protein CASSLAGTPSTDTQYF.

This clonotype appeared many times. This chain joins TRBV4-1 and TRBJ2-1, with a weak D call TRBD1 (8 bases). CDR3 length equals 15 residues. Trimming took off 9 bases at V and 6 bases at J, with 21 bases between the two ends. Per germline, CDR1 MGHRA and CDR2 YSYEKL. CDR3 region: CASRPGQGGVNEQFF. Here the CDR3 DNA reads TGCGCCAGTAGACCAGGACAGGGAGGGGTCAATGAGCAGTTCTTC.

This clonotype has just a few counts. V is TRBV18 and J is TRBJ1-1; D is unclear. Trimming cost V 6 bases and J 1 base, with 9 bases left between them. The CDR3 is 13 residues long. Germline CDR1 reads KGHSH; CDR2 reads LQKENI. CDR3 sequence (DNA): TGTGCCAGCTCTCTACAAACGAACACTGAAGCTTTCTTT. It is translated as CASSLQTNTEAFF. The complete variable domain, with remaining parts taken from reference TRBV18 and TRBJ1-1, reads NAGVMQNPRHLVRRRGQEARLRCSPMKGHSHVYWYRQLPEEGLKFMVYLQKENIIDESGMPKERFSAEFPKEGPSILRIQQVVRGDSAAYFCASSLQTNTEAFFGQGTRLTVV.

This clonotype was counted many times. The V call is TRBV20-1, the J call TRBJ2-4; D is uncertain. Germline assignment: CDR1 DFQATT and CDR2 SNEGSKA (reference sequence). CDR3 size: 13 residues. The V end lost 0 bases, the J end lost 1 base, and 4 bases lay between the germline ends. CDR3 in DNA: TGCAGTGCTAGAGATAACGCCAAAAACATTCAGTACTTC. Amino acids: CSARDNAKNIQYF.

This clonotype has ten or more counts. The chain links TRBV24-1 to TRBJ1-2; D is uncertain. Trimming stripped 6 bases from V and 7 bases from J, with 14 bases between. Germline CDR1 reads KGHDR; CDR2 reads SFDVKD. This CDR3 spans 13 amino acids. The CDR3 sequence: CATSSSGLGGYTF. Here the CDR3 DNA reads TGTGCCACCAGTTCATCAGGCCTTGGTGGCTACACCTTC.

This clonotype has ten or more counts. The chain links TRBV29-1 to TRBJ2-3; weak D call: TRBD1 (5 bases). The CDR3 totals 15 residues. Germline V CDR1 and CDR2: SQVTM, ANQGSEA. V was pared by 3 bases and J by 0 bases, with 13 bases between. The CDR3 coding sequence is TGCAGCGTTGACATCCCGCAGGGCAGCACAGATACGCAGTATTTT. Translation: CSVDIPQGSTDTQYF.

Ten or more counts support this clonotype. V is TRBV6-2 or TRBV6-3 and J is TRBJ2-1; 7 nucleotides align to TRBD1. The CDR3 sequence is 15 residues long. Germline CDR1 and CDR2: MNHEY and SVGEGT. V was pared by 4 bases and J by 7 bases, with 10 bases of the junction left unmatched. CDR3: CASSSRQGRKNEQFF. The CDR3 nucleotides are TGTGCCAGCAGTTCACGACAGGGTCGTAAAAATGAGCAGTTCTTC.